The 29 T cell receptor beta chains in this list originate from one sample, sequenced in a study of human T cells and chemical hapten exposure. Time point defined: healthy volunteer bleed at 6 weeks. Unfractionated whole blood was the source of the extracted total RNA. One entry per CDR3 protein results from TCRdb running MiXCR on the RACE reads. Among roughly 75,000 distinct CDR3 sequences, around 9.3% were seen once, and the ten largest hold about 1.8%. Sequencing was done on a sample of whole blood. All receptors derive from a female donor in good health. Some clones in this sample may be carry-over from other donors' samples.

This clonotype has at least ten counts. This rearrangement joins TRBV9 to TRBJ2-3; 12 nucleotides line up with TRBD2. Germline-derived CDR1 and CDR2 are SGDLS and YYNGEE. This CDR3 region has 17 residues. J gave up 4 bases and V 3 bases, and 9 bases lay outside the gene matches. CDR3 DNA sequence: TGTGCCAGCAGCGGCACTCTAGCGGGGGGGCGCGCAGATACGCAGTATTTT. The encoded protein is CASSGTLAGGRADTQYF.

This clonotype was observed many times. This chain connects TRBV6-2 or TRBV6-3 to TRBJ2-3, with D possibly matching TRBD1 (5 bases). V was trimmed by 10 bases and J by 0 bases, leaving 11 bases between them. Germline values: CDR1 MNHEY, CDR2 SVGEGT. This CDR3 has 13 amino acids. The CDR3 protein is CATTDRSTDTQYF. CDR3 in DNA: TGTGCCACCACCGACAGAAGCACAGATACGCAGTATTTT.

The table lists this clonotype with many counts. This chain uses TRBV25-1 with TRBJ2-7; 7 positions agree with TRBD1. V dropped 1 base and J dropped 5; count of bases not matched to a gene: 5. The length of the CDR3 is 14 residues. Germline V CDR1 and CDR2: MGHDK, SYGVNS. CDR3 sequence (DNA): TGTGCCAGCAGTGAATCGAGGGGGCAAAACGAGCAGTACTTC. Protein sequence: CASSESRGQNEQYF.

This chain's CDR3 is CASSRTSGGADNEQFF. Written as DNA, the CDR3 is TGTGCCAGCAGCAGAACTAGCGGGGGGGCGGACAATGAGCAGTTCTTC. V usage is TRBV7-2 and J usage is TRBJ2-1; 13 nucleotides agree with TRBD2. Germline V gene lookup returns CDR1 SGHTA and CDR2 FQGNSA. The CDR3 has 16 amino acids. The V gene end was trimmed by 5 bases and the J gene end by 5 bases; junction bases not matched to a gene: 6.

The CDR3 DNA follows: TGTGCCAGCAGCTTGTTTAGAGGAAAGGGGGACGAGCAGTACTTC. Translated: CASSLFRGKGDEQYF. J is TRBJ2-7 and V is TRBV7-8, with TRBD1 as a possible D gene (6 bases). Per germline, CDR1 SGHVS and CDR2 FQNEAQ. Trimming stripped 3 bases from V and 5 bases from J, with 17 bases between. The CDR3 spans 15 residues.

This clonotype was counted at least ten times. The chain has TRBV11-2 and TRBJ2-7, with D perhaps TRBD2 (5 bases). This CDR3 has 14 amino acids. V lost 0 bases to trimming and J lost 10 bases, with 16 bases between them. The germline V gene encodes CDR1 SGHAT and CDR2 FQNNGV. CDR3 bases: TGTGCCAGCAGCTTAGACCCAGAGGCTAGCTTTCAGTACTTC. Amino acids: CASSLDPEASFQYF.

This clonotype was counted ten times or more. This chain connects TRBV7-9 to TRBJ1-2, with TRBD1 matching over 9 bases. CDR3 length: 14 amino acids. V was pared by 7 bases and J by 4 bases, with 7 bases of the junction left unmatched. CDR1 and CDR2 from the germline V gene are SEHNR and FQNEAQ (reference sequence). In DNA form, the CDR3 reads TGTGCCAGCACCACCCAGACAGGGGGCTATGGCTACACCTTC. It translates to CASTTQTGGYGYTF.

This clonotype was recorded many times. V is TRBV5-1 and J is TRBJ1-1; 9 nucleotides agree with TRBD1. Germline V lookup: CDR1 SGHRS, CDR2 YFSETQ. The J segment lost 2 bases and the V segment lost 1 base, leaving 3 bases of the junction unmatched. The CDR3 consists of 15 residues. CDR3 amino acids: CASSLRQGENTEAFF. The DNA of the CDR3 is TGCGCCAGCAGCTTGAGACAGGGGGAAAACACTGAAGCTTTCTTT.

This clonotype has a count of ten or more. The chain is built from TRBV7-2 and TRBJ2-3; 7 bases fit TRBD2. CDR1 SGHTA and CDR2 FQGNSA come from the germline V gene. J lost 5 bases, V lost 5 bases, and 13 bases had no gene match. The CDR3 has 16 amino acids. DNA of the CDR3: TGTGCCAGCAGCGCCGCGAGCGGGGCGGGTCAAGATACGCAGTATTTT. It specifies CASSAASGAGQDTQYF.

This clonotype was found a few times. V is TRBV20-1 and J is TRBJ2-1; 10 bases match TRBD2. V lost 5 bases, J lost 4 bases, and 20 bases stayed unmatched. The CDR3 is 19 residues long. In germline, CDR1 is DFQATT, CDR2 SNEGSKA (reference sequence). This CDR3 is CSASPGGLYSGGHYNEQFF. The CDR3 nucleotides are TGCAGTGCTTCTCCAGGGGGTTTGTATAGCGGGGGGCATTACAATGAGCAGTTCTTC.

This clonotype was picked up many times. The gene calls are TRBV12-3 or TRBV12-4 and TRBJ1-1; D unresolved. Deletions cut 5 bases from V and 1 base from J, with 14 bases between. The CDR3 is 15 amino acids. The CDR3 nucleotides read TGTGCCAGCAGTCATACAACTGAGACGAACACTGAAGCTTTCTTT. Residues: CASSHTTETNTEAFF.

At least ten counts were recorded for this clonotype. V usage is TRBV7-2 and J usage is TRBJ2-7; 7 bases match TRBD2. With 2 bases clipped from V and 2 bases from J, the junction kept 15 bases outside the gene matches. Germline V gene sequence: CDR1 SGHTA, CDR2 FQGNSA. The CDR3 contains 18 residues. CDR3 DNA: TGTGCCAGCAGCTTAAAGTCTAAAAGGGCGGGGGTTGCCTACGAGCAGTACTTC. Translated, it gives CASSLKSKRAGVAYEQYF.

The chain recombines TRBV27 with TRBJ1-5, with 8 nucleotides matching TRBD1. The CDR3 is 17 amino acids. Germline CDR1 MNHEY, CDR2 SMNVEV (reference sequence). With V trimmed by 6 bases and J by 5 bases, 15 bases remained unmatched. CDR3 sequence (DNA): TGTGCCAGCAGACCCTTCCCCAGGGGGCGCACTTATCAGCCCCAGCATTTT. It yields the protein CASRPFPRGRTYQPQHF.

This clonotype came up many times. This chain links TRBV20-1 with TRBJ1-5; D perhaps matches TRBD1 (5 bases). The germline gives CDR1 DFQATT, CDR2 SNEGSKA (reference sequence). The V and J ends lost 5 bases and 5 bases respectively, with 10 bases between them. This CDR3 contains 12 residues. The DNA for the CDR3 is TGCAGTGCTTTGGGGGAGGATCAGCCCCAGCATTTT. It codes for CSALGEDQPQHF.

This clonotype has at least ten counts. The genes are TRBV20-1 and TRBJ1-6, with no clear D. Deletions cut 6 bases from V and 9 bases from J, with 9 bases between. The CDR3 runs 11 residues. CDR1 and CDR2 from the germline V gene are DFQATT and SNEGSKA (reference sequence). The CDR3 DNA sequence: TGCAGTGCCCGTCGGGGTTCACCCCTCCACTTT. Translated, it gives CSARRGSPLHF.

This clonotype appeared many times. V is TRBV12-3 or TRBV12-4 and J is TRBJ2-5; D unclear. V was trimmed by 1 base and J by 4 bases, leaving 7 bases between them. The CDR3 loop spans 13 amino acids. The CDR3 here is CASSLDARETQYF. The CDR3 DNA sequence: TGTGCCAGCAGTTTAGACGCCCGAGAGACCCAGTACTTC.

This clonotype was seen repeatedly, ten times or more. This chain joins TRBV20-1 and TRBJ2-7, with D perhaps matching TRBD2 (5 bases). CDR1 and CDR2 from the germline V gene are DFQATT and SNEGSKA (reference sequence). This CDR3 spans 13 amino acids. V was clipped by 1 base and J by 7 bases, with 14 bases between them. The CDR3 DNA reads TGCAGTGCTAGAGTGGGGTTGCCGGGGGAGCAGTACTTC. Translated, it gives CSARVGLPGEQYF.

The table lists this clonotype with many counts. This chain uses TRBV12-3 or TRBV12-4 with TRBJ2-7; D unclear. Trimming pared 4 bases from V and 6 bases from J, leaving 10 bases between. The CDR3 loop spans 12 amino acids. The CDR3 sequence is CASSSTTGEQYF. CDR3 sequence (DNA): TGTGCCAGCAGTTCAACGACCGGCGAGCAGTACTTC.

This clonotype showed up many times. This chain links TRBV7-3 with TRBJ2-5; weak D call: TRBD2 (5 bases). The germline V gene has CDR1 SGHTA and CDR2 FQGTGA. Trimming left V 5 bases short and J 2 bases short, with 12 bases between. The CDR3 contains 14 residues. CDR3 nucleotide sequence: TGTGCCAGCAGCCCACTAGGTACTCAAGAGACCCAGTACTTC. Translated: CASSPLGTQETQYF.

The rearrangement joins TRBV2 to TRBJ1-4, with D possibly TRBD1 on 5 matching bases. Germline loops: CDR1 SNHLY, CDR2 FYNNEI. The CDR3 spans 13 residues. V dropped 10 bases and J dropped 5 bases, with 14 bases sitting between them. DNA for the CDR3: TGTGCCATCGCAGCAGGGTTGAATGAAAAACTGTTTTTT. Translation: CAIAAGLNEKLFF.

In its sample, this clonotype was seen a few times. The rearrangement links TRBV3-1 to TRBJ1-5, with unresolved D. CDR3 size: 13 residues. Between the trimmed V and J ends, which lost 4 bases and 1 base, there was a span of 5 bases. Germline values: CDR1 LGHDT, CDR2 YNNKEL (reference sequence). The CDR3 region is CASSPQSNQPQHF. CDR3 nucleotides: TGTGCCAGCAGCCCACAGAGCAATCAGCCCCAGCATTTT.

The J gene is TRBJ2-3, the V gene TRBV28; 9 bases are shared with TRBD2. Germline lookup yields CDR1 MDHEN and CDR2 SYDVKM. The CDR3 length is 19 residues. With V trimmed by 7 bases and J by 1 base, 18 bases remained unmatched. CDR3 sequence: CASITGGFAGGLGTDTQYF. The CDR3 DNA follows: TGTGCCAGCATTACCGGGGGTTTTGCGGGGGGGCTTGGCACAGATACGCAGTATTTT. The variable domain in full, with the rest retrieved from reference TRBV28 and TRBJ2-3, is DVKVTQSSRYLVKRTGEKVFLECVQDMDHENMFWYRQDPGLGLRLIYFSYDVKMKEKGDIPEGYSVSREKKERFSLILESASTNQTSMYLCASITGGFAGGLGTDTQYFGPGTRLTVL.

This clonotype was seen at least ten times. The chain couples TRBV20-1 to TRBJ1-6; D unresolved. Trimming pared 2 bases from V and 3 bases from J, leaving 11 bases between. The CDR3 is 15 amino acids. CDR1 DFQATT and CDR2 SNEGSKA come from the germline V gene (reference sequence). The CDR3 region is CSARPSRGYNSPLHF. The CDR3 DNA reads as TGCAGTGCTAGACCCAGTAGAGGCTATAATTCACCCCTCCACTTT.

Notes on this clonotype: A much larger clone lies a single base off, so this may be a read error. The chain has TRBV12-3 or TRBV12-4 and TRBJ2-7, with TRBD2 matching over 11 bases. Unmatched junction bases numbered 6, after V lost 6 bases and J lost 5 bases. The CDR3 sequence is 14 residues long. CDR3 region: CASRVTSGVDEQYF. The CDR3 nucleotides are TGTGCCAGCAGAGTGACTAGCGGGGTCGACGAGCAGTACTTC.

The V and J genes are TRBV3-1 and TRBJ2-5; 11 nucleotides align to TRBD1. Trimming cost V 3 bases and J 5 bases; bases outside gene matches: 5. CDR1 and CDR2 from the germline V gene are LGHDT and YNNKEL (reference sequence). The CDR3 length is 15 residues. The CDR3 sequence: CASSHRTGGVETQYF. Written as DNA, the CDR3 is TGTGCCAGCAGCCACCGGACAGGGGGCGTTGAGACCCAGTACTTC.

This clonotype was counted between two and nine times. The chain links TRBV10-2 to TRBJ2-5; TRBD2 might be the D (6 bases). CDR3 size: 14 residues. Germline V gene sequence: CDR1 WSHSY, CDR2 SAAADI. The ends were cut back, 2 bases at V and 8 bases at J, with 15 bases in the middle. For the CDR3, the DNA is TGCGCCAGCAGTGAGCGGGGGACCCGGGGAACCCAGTACTTC. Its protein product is CASSERGTRGTQYF.

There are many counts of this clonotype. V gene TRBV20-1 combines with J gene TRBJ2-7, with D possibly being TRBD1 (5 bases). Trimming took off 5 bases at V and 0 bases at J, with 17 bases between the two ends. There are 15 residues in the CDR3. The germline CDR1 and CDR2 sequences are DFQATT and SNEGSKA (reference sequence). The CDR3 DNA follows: TGCAGTGCTCCACCGGGCAGGGTTAACTCCTACGAGCAGTACTTC. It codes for CSAPPGRVNSYEQYF.

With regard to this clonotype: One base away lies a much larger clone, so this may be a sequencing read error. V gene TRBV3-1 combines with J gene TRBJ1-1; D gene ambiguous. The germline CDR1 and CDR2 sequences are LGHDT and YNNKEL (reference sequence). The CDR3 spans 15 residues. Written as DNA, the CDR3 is TGTGTCAGCAGCCGGATGGACGCCTTGGCGGCTGAAGCTTTCTTT. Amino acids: CVSSRMDALAAEAFF.

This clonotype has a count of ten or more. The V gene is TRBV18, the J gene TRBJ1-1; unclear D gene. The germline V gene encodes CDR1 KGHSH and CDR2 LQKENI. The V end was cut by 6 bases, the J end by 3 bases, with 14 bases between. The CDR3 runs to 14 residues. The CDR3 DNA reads TGTGCCAGCTCCCAAACGGACCGTGACACTGAAGCTTTCTTT. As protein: CASSQTDRDTEAFF.